This T cell receptor beta chain was sequenced in a study of control samples from healthy donors and cancer patients. Trimming removed 2 bases at V and 0 bases at J, with 11 bases between. The CDR3 sequence is 15 residues long. In germline, CDR1 is MDHEN, CDR2 SYDVKM. Here immunoSEQ multiplex PCR was the method, and the copy in TCRdb shows in-frame clones only, minus some. The table has about 120,000 clones, 85% to 95% seen once. Sequenced material: PBMCs. The chain has TRBV28 and TRBJ2-7; D not resolved. The TCR comes from a man between 50 and 59 years old with head and neck cancer. The CDR3 coding sequence is TGTGCCAGCAGTTTACCTGACGTGAGCTCCTACGAGCAGTACTTC. As protein: CASSLPDVSSYEQYF.